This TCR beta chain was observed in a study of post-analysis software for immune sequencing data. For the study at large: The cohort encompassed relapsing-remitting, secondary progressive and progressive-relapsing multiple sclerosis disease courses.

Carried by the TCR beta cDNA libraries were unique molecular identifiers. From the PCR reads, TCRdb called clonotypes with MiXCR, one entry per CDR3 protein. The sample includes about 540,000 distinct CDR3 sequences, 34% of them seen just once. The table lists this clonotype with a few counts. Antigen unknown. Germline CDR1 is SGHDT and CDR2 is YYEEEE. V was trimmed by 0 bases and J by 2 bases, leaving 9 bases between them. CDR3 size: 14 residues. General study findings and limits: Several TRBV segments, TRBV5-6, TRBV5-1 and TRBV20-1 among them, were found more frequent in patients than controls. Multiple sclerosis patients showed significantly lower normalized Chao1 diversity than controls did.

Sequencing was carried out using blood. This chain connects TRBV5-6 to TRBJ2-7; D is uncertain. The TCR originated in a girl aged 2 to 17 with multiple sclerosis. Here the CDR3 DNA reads TGTGCCAGCAGCTTGGACAGAAATCCCTACGAGCAGTACTTC. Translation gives CASSLDRNPYEQYF. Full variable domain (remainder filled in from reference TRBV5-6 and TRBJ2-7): DAGVTQSPTHLIKTRGQQVTLRCSPKSGHDTVSWYQQALGQGPQFIFQYYEEEERQRGNFPDRFSGHQFPNYSSELNVNALLLGDSALYLCASSLDRNPYEQYFGPGTRLTVT.